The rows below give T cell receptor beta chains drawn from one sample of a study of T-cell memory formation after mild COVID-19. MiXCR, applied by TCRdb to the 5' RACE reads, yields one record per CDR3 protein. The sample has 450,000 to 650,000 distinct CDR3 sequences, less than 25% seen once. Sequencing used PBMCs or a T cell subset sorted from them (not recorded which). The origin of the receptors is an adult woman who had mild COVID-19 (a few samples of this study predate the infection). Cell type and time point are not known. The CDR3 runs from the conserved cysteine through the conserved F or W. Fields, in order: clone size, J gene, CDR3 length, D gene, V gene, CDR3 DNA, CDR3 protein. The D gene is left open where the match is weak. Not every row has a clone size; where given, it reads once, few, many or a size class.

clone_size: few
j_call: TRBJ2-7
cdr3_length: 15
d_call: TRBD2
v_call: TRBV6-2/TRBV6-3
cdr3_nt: TGTGCCAGCAGGGCGCTCGGGACTAGCGGGAGAGAGCAGTACTTC
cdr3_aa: CASRALGTSGREQYF

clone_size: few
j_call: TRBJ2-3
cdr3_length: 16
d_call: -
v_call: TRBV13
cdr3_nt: TGTGCCAGCAGCTTAGGGCGGGCCTCCTCCACAGATACGCAGTATTTT
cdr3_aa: CASSLGRASSTDTQYF

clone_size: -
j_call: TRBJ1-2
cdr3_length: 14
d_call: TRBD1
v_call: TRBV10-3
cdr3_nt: TGTGCCACGACGAGGACAGGGGGTTCCTATGGCTACACCTTC
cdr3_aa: CATTRTGGSYGYTF

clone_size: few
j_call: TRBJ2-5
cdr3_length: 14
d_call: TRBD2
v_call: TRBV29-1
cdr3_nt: TGCAGCGTTGACCGAGGCGGGAGAGGGGAGACCCAGTACTTC
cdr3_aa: CSVDRGGRGETQYF

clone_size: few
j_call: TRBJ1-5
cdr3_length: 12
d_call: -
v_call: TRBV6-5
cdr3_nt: TGTGCCAGCAGTTACGCTGGGCAGCCCCAGCATTTT
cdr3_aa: CASSYAGQPQHF

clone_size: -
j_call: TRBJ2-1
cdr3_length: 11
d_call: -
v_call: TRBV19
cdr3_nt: TGTCCAGGGAGTCTCTACAATGAGCAGTTCTTC
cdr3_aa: CPGSLYNEQFF

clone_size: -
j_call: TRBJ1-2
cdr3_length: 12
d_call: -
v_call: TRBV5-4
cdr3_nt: TGTGCCAGCAGCTTGGGGCAAAATGGCTACACCTTC
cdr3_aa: CASSLGQNGYTF

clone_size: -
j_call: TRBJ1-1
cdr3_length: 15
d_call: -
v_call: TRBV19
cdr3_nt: TGTGCCAGTAGTATCCCCCGGGGAGGCCGCACTGAAGCTTTCTTT
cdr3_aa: CASSIPRGGRTEAFF

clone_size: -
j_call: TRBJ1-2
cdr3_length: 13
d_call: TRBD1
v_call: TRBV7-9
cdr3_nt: TGTGCCAGCAGCCCCGGGACAGGGGCTGGCTACACCTTC
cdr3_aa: CASSPGTGAGYTF

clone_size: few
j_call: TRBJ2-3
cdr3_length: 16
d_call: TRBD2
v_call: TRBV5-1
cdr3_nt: TGCGCCAGCAGCCTTGATATAGCGGGGAGCACAGATACGCAGTATTTT
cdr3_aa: CASSLDIAGSTDTQYF

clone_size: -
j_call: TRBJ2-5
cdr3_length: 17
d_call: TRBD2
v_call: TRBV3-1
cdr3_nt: TGTGCCAGCAGCCACGCCTCTAGCGGGGGATACCAAGAGACCCAGTACTTC
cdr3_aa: CASSHASSGGYQETQYF

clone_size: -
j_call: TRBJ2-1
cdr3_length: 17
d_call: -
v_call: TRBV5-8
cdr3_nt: TGTGCCAGCAGCTCGTCGAAGGGAGTTCTCTCCTACAATGAGCAGTTCTTC
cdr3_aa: CASSSSKGVLSYNEQFF

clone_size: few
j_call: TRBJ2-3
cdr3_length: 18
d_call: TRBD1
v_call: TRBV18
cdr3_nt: TGTGCCAGCTCACCACAACCGCCAGGGACAGGGGGCACAGATACGCAGTATTTT
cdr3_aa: CASSPQPPGTGGTDTQYF

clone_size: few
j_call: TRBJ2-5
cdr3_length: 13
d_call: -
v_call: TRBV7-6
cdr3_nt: TGTGCCAGCAGCGATCTAGCGAATGAGACCCAGTACTTC
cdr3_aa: CASSDLANETQYF

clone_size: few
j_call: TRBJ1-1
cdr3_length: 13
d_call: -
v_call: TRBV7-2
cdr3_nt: TGTGCCAGCAGCTTACAGGGGCACACTGAAGCTTTCTTT
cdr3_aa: CASSLQGHTEAFF

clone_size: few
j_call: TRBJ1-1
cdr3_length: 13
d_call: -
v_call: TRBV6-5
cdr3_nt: TGTGCCAGCAGCCCCTGGAGGAGTACTGAAGCTTTCTTT
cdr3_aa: CASSPWRSTEAFF